The 13 T cell receptor beta chains in this list originate from one sample, sequenced in a study of cytomegalovirus exposure and HLA in healthy donors. With 60 Vbeta and 13 Jbeta primers, the PCR was carried out. TCRdb's copy holds only in-frame clones and misses some; the assay was immunoSEQ multiplex PCR. The repertoire holds 95,000 to 150,000 clones, with 66% as singletons. Sequencing was performed on PBMCs. The receptors originated from a young man in good health and CMV-seronegative.

The chain links TRBV4-2 to TRBJ1-5; no reliable D call. V was pared by 4 bases and J by 7 bases, with 17 bases between. This CDR3 has 15 residues. From germline, CDR1 is LGHNA and CDR2 YNFKEQ. CDR3 region: CASSPSLEAKQPQHF. The CDR3 DNA follows: TGTGCCAGCAGCCCTTCTTTGGAGGCTAAACAGCCCCAGCATTTT.

Only a few counts were recorded for this clone. The chain links TRBV5-1 to TRBJ2-1; D perhaps matches TRBD2 (5 bases). Trimming left V 3 bases short and J 5 bases short, with 9 bases between. The CDR3 consists of 13 residues. The germline CDR1 and CDR2 sequences are SGHRS and YFSETQ. CDR3 in amino acids: CASSWTENNEQFF. CDR3 bases: TGCGCCAGCAGCTGGACTGAGAACAATGAGCAGTTCTTC.

V gene TRBV30 combines with J gene TRBJ2-7; 7 nucleotides agree with TRBD1. CDR3 length equals 13 residues. V was pared by 4 bases and J by 0 bases, with 3 bases of the junction left unmatched. The germline V gene encodes CDR1 GTSNPN and CDR2 SVGIG (reference sequence). CDR3 DNA sequence: TGTGCCTGGAAGGGACAGAACTCCTACGAGCAGTACTTC. Protein sequence: CAWKGQNSYEQYF.

This clone appeared a few times. This rearrangement joins TRBV7-2 to TRBJ2-7; 7 bases map to TRBD1. The CDR3 is 15 amino acids. Germline trimming cut 4 bases from V and 2 bases from J; bases unmatched to any gene: 8. The germline V gene has CDR1 SGHTA and CDR2 FQGNSA. CDR3 bases: TGTGCCAGCAGCTATGAGGACAGGCAAACCTACGAGCAGTACTTC. Translating gives CASSYEDRQTYEQYF.

The table lists this clone with a few counts. The rearrangement joins TRBV27 to TRBJ1-3; D is unresolved. The CDR3 runs 14 residues. The V gene's germline CDR1 is MNHEY and CDR2 SMNVEV (reference sequence). The V gene lost 6 bases and the J gene lost 2 bases, with 11 bases spanning the gap. CDR3 sequence (DNA): TGTGCCAGCAGGCCTTACAGCACTGGAAACACCATATATTTT. This gives the protein CASRPYSTGNTIYF.

The CDR3 DNA sequence: TGTGCCTGGAGTCCTCACGGGAGCGGCTACACCTTC. Translation gives CAWSPHGSGYTF. This chain joins TRBV30 and TRBJ1-2; no clear D gene. V was pared by 2 bases and J by 8 bases, with 12 bases between. The CDR3 sequence is 12 residues long. Germline values: CDR1 GTSNPN, CDR2 SVGIG (reference sequence).

V is TRBV5-1 and J is TRBJ1-2, with D unresolved. Germline V gene sequence: CDR1 SGHRS, CDR2 YFSETQ. The ends were cut back, 6 bases at V and 3 bases at J, with 12 bases in the middle. The CDR3 is 13 residues long. CDR3: CASKRNNDYGYTF. The CDR3 DNA follows: TGCGCCAGCAAGAGGAACAATGACTATGGCTACACCTTC.

The chain combines TRBV7-9 with TRBJ2-1, with TRBD2 identical over 11 bases. CDR3 length: 16 residues. With 6 bases clipped from V and 4 bases from J, the junction kept 8 bases outside the gene matches. Germline assignment: CDR1 SEHNR and CDR2 FQNEAQ (reference sequence). The CDR3 bases are TGTGCCAGCAGGACTAGCGGGACCTCGAAGTACAATGAGCAGTTCTTC. Translation: CASRTSGTSKYNEQFF.

This chain connects TRBV5-1 to TRBJ2-2, with 13 bases aligning to TRBD2. The CDR3 length is 19 residues. CDR1 SGHRS and CDR2 YFSETQ come from the germline V gene. V dropped 0 bases and J dropped 4; count of bases not matched to a gene: 9. In DNA form, the CDR3 reads TGCGCCAGCAGCTTGGCCGTACTAGCGGGAGGGCCAAGCACCGGGGAGCTGTTTTTT. Its protein is CASSLAVLAGGPSTGELFF.

The rearrangement joins TRBV7-9 to TRBJ1-5, with 10 bases that match TRBD1. CDR3 length: 17 amino acids. Germline-derived CDR1 and CDR2 are SEHNR and FQNEAQ (reference sequence). With V trimmed by 5 bases and J by 0 bases, 7 bases remained unmatched. CDR3 loop: CASSPWTGGNSNQPQHF. Written as DNA, the CDR3 is TGTGCCAGCAGCCCTTGGACAGGGGGAAATAGCAATCAGCCCCAGCATTTT.

This chain links TRBV9 with TRBJ2-1, with TRBD1 matching 10 bases. V lost 0 bases to trimming and J lost 7 bases; unmatched junction nucleotides: 13. The CDR3 is made up of 18 amino acids. Germline assignment: CDR1 SGDLS and CDR2 YYNGEE. The DNA for the CDR3 is TGTGCCAGCAGCGTAGCTACATGGGGAGGACAGGGGGGGAATGAGCAGTTCTTC. This translates into CASSVATWGGQGGNEQFF.

The chain is built from TRBV5-4 and TRBJ2-3, with D maybe TRBD1 (5 bases). The length of the CDR3 is 15 residues. V lost 0 bases, J lost 1 base, and 9 bases lay in between. Germline CDR1 reads SGHNT; CDR2 reads YYREEE (reference sequence). This chain's CDR3 is CASSLEQGGTDTQYF. The CDR3 nucleotides are TGTGCCAGCAGCTTGGAGCAGGGTGGCACAGATACGCAGTATTTT.

The chain is built from TRBV7-9 and TRBJ1-6, with TRBD1 matching 8 bases. CDR1 and CDR2 (germline): SEHNR, FQNEAQ (reference sequence). The CDR3 length is 14 residues. Unmatched junction bases numbered 6, after V lost 5 bases and J lost 9 bases. CDR3 residues: CASSRTGNFSPLHF. DNA for the CDR3: TGTGCCAGCAGCCGGACAGGGAATTTTTCACCCCTCCACTTT.